This record concerns one TCR beta chain sequence. Germline CDR1 and CDR2: SEHNR and FQNEAQ (reference sequence). The CDR3 length is 15 residues. V trimming: 1 base; J trimming: 0 bases; junction bases outside the gene matches: 3. This sample is drawn from a study of blood T cell repertoires in COVID-19. Assay used: immunoSEQ multiplex PCR; TCRdb lists only in-frame clones, some missing. The sample lists 130,000 to 150,000 clones, over 80% occurring once. The genes are TRBV7-9 and TRBJ2-7; 7 bases align to TRBD2. The sample taken for sequencing was PBMCs or T cells enriched from blood (not recorded which). The TCR originated in a woman in her forties or fifties who had been exposed to COVID-19. CDR3 DNA: TGTGCCAGCAGCTTAGACGGGGGGACCTCCTACGAGCAGTACTTC. Residues: CASSLDGGTSYEQYF.